The sequence of this TCR beta chain was determined in a study of tumor-infiltrating lymphocytes in localized non-small cell lung cancer. Study-level background: Each patient gave resected tumor and non-adjacent uninvolved lung tissue.

Method: immunoSEQ multiplex PCR; TCRdb's copy keeps in-frame clones and lacks some. Of 13,000 to 15,000 clones listed, 82% were seen once; the top ten hold 15% to 20%. Looked up from germline, CDR1 is SNHLY and CDR2 is FYNNEI. This CDR3 region has 14 residues. V lost 6 bases and J lost 4, with 13 bases in between. The V and J genes are TRBV2 and TRBJ1-5; D ambiguous. The sample taken for sequencing was lung tumor tissue. This sequence originates from a human donor with non-small cell lung cancer. The DNA of the CDR3 is TGTGCCAGCAGCCGGCAGCTCAATAATCAGCCCCAGCATTTT. Its protein product is CASSRQLNNQPQHF.